The 6 T cell receptor beta chains below come from one sample, sequenced in a study of early T cells in non-severe SARS-CoV-2 infection. TCRdb processed the 5' RACE reads anew with MiXCR; each CDR3 protein has one entry. This sample yields fewer than 80,000 distinct CDR3 sequences, of which more than 3.5% are seen a single time; approximately 3.6% belongs to the top ten. Sequenced material: whole blood, taken at baseline. The receptors here all came from an adult who was a healthcare worker with PCR-confirmed SARS-CoV-2 infection or an uninfected control (not recorded which). The donor label of this sample is uncertain.

A remark on this clonotype: A much larger clone differs by one base, so this may be a read error. The CDR3 region is CASSPGTHEQYF. In DNA form, the CDR3 reads TGTGCCAGCTCACCTGGAACCCACGAGCAGTACTTC. This chain uses TRBV18 with TRBJ2-7; D call uncertain. V was clipped by 3 bases and J by 5 bases, with 8 bases between them. Looked up from germline, CDR1 is KGHSH and CDR2 is LQKENI. The CDR3 totals 12 residues. Variable domain in full (rest from reference TRBV18 and TRBJ2-7): NAGVMQNPRHLVRRRGQEARLRCSPMKGHSHVYWYRQLPEEGLKFMVYLQKENIIDESGMPKERFSAEFPKEGPSILRIQQVVRGDSAAYFCASSPGTHEQYFGPGTRLTVT.

The rearrangement links TRBV27 to TRBJ2-5, with D unresolved. Germline V gene sequence: CDR1 MNHEY, CDR2 SMNVEV (reference sequence). Trimming removed 4 bases from V and 5 bases from J, with 14 bases in between. This CDR3 has 14 residues. This CDR3 is CASSSSRYAETQYF. The CDR3 bases are TGTGCCAGCAGTTCGTCTCGCTACGCTGAGACCCAGTACTTC.

A word on this clonotype: Since a much larger clone is just one base distant, this may be a read error. This CDR3 fails to terminate in the conserved phenylalanine or tryptophan, so it likely reflects a read error. The genes are TRBV7-9 and TRBJ1-2; 8 nucleotides line up with TRBD1. This CDR3 comprises 15 residues. V dropped 0 bases and J dropped 6; count of bases not matched to a gene: 6. In germline, CDR1 is SEHNR, CDR2 FQNEAQ (reference sequence). The CDR3 region is CASSLATGGTDGYTL. CDR3 sequence (DNA): TGTGCCAGCAGCTTAGCCACAGGGGGTACAGATGGCTACACCCTC.

This clonotype was counted many times. The chain has TRBV4-2 and TRBJ2-5; D gene ambiguous. This CDR3 is 14 amino acids long. V was pared by 0 bases and J by 5 bases, with 10 bases between. Germline values: CDR1 LGHNA, CDR2 YNFKEQ. DNA of the CDR3: TGTGCCAGCAGCCAAGACCGGCGTCCGGAGACCCAGTACTTC. This translates into CASSQDRRPETQYF.

This clonotype was counted many times. Here the CDR3 DNA reads TGTGCCAGCAGCTTTCAGGGAAGGCTCTACGAGCAGTACTTC. It specifies CASSFQGRLYEQYF. This chain uses TRBV11-2 with TRBJ2-7; tentatively, D is TRBD1 (5 bases). V was trimmed by 3 bases and J by 3 bases, leaving 12 bases between them. CDR3 length equals 14 residues. The germline CDR1 and CDR2 sequences are SGHAT and FQNNGV. Using reference TRBV11-2 and TRBJ2-7 for the parts outside the CDR3, the full variable domain is EAGVAQSPRYKIIEKRQSVAFWCNPISGHATLYWYQQILGQGPKLLIQFQNNGVVDDSQLPKDRFSAERLKGVDSTLKIQPAKLEDSAVYLCASSFQGRLYEQYFGPGTRLTVT.

This clonotype was seen ten or more times. The V and J genes are TRBV10-3 and TRBJ1-3, with D perhaps TRBD1 (6 bases). In germline, CDR1 is ENHRY, CDR2 SYGVKD. This CDR3 spans 17 amino acids. V gave up 0 bases and J gave up 7 bases, with 19 bases separating them. This chain's CDR3 is CAISESNRAQVRNTIYF. CDR3 nucleotides: TGTGCCATCAGTGAGTCAAACAGGGCACAGGTTCGGAACACCATATATTTT.